This is a list of T cell receptor beta chains from one sample in a study of tumor and adjacent non-tumor tissue in lung cancer. Each CDR3 protein gets one entry after TCRdb re-called the multiplex PCR reads with MiXCR. The table shows 60,000 to 85,000 distinct CDR3 sequences, with 76% occurring only once. The sequenced sample consisted of distant non-tumor lung tissue. These receptors were taken from a man in his sixties or seventies with non-small cell lung cancer. Each CDR3 is given with its conserved first and last residue. Fields, in order: clone size, D gene, V gene, J gene, CDR3 DNA, CDR3 protein. A D gene is named only where the DNA matches it firmly. The listing skips clone size in some rows; elsewhere it reads once, few, many or a size class.

>once|-|TRBV7-8|TRBJ2-3
TGTGCCAGCAGCTCCTTATTATGGGGAAGCGCAGATAGGCAGTATTTT
CASSSLLWGSADRQYF
>once|TRBD1|TRBV29-1|TRBJ2-5
TGCAGCGCGGAGACAGGGGCCCAAGAGACCCAGTACTTC
CSAETGAQETQYF
>many|-|TRBV7-8|TRBJ2-5
TGTGCCAGCAGCTTAGAACTGGGTCGAGAGACCCAGTACTTC
CASSLELGRETQYF
>-|-|TRBV29-1|TRBJ2-5
TGCAGCGCCAAGCCCTACCTCCAGATGGGTCAAGCTACCCAGCACTTC
CSAKPYLQMGQATQHF
>-|TRBD2|TRBV19|TRBJ2-1
TGTGCCAGTAGTATAGGTAGCGGGGGACCGAGCTCCTACAATGAGCAGTTCTTC
CASSIGSGGPSSYNEQFF
>-|-|TRBV29-1|TRBJ1-2
TGCAGCGTCGAAGACAGCGAAGCTGACAGTCCCTATGGCTACACCTTC
CSVEDSEADSPYGYTF
>-|TRBD1|TRBV6-1|TRBJ2-3
TGTACCAGCAGTGAAGTACAGGGGTCGGCCGATACGCAGTATTTT
CTSSEVQGSADTQYF
>-|-|TRBV29-1|TRBJ2-5
TGCAGTGCCAATCCCTACTTCCAGACAGGTCAAGAGACCCAGTACTTC
CSANPYFQTGQETQYF
>-|-|TRBV10-3|TRBJ2-7
TGTGCCATCAGTGGTCCAGGGAACCCCTATGAGCAGTACTTC
CAISGPGNPYEQYF
>-|TRBD1|TRBV12-3/TRBV12-4|TRBJ1-2
TGTGCCAGCAGTGTCCGGGACAGGGATAGCAATGGCTACACCTTC
CASSVRDRDSNGYTF
>-|-|TRBV28|TRBJ1-2
TGTGCCAGCAGTCCCAACGGGCGTTATGGCTATACCTTC
CASSPNGRYGYTF
>-|-|TRBV28|TRBJ2-3
TGTGCCAGCAGTTTTTTAGCTGGCATATATACGCAGTATTTT
CASSFLAGIYTQYF
>-|-|TRBV29-1|TRBJ2-7
TGCAGTGTTGTTACTGCATTCTACGAGCAGTACTTC
CSVVTAFYEQYF
>once|-|TRBV12-3/TRBV12-4|TRBJ1-3
TGTGCCAGCACGTCCGCGAGAGACACCATATATTTT
CASTSARDTIYF
>once|-|TRBV7-8|TRBJ2-1
TGTTCCAGCAGCTTAGTTATGGGTCTAGCTGTAGAGAATGAGCAGTTCTTC
CSSSLVMGLAVENEQFF
>-|TRBD1|TRBV6-4|TRBJ1-5
TGTGCCAGCAGTGTCAAAGGACAGGGACATCAGCCCCAGCATTTT
CASSVKGQGHQPQHF
>-|TRBD1|TRBV12-3/TRBV12-4|TRBJ1-2
TGTGCCGGCAGGGCCGGGACAGACTACTATGGCTACACCTTC
CAGRAGTDYYGYTF
>once|-|TRBV12-3/TRBV12-4|TRBJ2-4
TGTGCCAGCAATTCAACCGACAGCTCATCCAACATTCAGTACTTC
CASNSTDSSSNIQYF
>-|TRBD2|TRBV11-2|TRBJ2-1
TGTGCCACCCAGCCGGGGCTAGCGGACTACAATGAGCAGTTCTTC
CATQPGLADYNEQFF
>-|-|TRBV29-1|TRBJ1-2
TGCAGCTTTGTCCCCTATCAATCCTCGGGGGAAGATGGCTACAACTTC
CSFVPYQSSGEDGYNF
>-|-|TRBV12-3/TRBV12-4|TRBJ2-1
TGTGCCAGCAATGCAGAGATGTATAATGAGCAGTTCTTC
CASNAEMYNEQFF
>-|-|TRBV5-5|TRBJ1-2
TGTTCCATCAACTTAGGGGCCCGCGACCTCTATGGCTACACCTTC
CSINLGARDLYGYTF
>-|-|TRBV11-2|TRBJ1-1
TGCGCCAGCCCGTTCGGGAACACTGAAGCTTTCTTT
CASPFGNTEAFF
>-|-|TRBV10-3|TRBJ1-2
TGTGCCATCAGTGAGTCGACGCCGCGGGAAGCAAGTCGGAATTATAGCTACACCTTC
CAISESTPREASRNYSYTF
>-|-|TRBV29-1|TRBJ2-5
TGTAACGCCAAGCCCTACTTCCAGACAGGTCAAGAGACCCAGTACTTC
CNAKPYFQTGQETQYF
>-|TRBD1|TRBV10-2|TRBJ2-3
TGCGCCAGCAGCGATCAGGGACAGGACACAAATACGCAGTATTTT
CASSDQGQDTNTQYF
>-|-|TRBV28|TRBJ2-4
TGTGCCAGCAGTTCGATGCGGGTACTAGCCAAAAACATTCAGTACTTC
CASSSMRVLAKNIQYF
>-|TRBD2|TRBV6-6|TRBJ2-5
TGTGTCAGCAGTTACTTGAGGGGCGGGGGAAGGAAGGCCCAGTACTTC
CVSSYLRGGGRKAQYF
>few|-|TRBV13|TRBJ1-1
TGTGCCAGCAGCCCTGGGATAAGTTCGAACACTGAAGCTTTCTTT
CASSPGISSNTEAFF
>-|TRBD1|TRBV6-6|TRBJ2-2
TGTGCCAGCAGTCACCTGCGCAGGGACAGCAACACCGGGGAGCTGTTTTTT
CASSHLRRDSNTGELFF
>once|-|TRBV6-5|TRBJ1-1
TGTGCCAGCTGCGACAGACTGATCACTGAAGCTTTCTTT
CASCDRLITEAFF
>few|-|TRBV11-3|TRBJ2-1
TGTGCCAGCAGCTCAAACTACAATGAGCAGTTCTTC
CASSSNYNEQFF
>-|TRBD1|TRBV12-3/TRBV12-4|TRBJ1-5
TGTGCCAGCAGTTTAGGGACAGGGGACAATCGGCCCCAGAATTTT
CASSLGTGDNRPQNF
>many|-|TRBV6-5|TRBJ1-6
TGTGCCAGCAGTTACAACAGGGTCAACAATTCACCCCTCCACTTT
CASSYNRVNNSPLHF
>-|-|TRBV29-1|TRBJ2-4
TGCTGCGTTGAAGGGGGAAACATTCAACACTTC
CCVEGGNIQHF
>-|-|TRBV11-3|TRBJ1-1
TGTGCCAGCAGCCCCCCGGGGAATACCGAAGCTTTCTTT
CASSPPGNTEAFF
>many|TRBD2|TRBV10-2|TRBJ2-5
TGCGCCAGCAGGGGGACTAGCGGGGAAGAGACCCAGTACTTC
CASRGTSGEETQYF
>-|-|TRBV11-2|TRBJ2-1
TGTGCCAGCAGCCCCAATGAGCAGTTCTTC
CASSPNEQFF
>-|-|TRBV29-1|TRBJ1-6
TGCAGCGTTGCCGTTACAGGGTGGAATGGTGGGTCACCCCTCCTCTTT
CSVAVTGWNGGSPLLF
>-|TRBD2|TRBV28|TRBJ2-7
TGTGCCAGTCTTGGACTAGCGGGAGGGAGCTCCTACGGGCAGTACTTC
CASLGLAGGSSYGQYF
>-|-|TRBV11-3|TRBJ2-3
TGTGCCAGCACCCGTCGGGAATTAAGTATAGATACGCAGTATTTT
CASTRRELSIDTQYF
>-|-|TRBV13|TRBJ2-7
TGTGCTAGCAGCCCCTATATGCGGGACAGTTCCTACGAGCAGTACTTC
CASSPYMRDSSYEQYF